This T cell receptor beta chain was found in a study of blood T cell repertoires in COVID-19. Study summary: Sites in the United States, Italy and Spain provided acute and convalescent COVID-19 samples.

Per the original data handling: Amplified reference gene primers provided the basis for estimating nucleated cell counts. Assay: immunoSEQ multiplex PCR; the TCRdb copy retains only in-frame clones and omits some. Clonal size and the V and J genes are those of that table, whereas D and trimming came from the DNA. The data show roughly 41,000 clones, about 80% seen once. This CDR3 has 14 amino acids. V lost 3 bases, J lost 7 bases, and 15 bases lay in between. The germline V gene has CDR1 SGDLS and CDR2 YYNGEE. The sequenced sample consisted of peripheral blood. The chain combines TRBV9 with TRBJ2-3; D is perhaps TRBD2 (5 bases). This sequence originates from a woman aged 80 or over with acute or convalescent COVID-19. As DNA, the CDR3 is TGTGCCAGCAGCGCCGAGGGTCTCGGGAATACGCAGTATTTT. Its translation is CASSAEGLGNTQYF.